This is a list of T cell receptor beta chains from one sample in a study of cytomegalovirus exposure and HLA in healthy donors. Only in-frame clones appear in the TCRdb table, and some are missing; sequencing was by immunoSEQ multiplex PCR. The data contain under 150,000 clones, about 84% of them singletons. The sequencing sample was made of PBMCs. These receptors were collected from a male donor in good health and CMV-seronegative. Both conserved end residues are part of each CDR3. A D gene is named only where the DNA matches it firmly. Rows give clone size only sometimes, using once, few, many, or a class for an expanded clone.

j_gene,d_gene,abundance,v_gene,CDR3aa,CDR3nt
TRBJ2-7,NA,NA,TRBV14,CASSLLQGLDEQYF,TGTGCCAGCAGCCTTCTCCAGGGGCTCGACGAGCAGTACTTC
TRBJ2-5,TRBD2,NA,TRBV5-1,CASSRTSGEKTQYF,TGCGCCAGCAGCCGGACTAGCGGGGAAAAGACCCAGTACTTC
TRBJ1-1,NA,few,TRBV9,CASSVDLMAGTEAFF,TGTGCCAGCAGCGTAGACCTGATGGCGGGCACTGAAGCTTTCTTT
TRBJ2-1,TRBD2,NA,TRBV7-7,CASSLKAGSSYNEQFF,TGTGCTAGCAGCTTAAAAGCGGGGAGCTCCTACAATGAGCAGTTCTTC
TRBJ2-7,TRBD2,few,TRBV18,CASSLRAGSYEQYF,TGTGCCAGCTCACTTCGAGCGGGGTCCTACGAGCAGTACTTC
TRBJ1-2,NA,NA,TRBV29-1,CSVEVAGSDYGYTF,TGCAGCGTTGAAGTAGCCGGGAGCGACTATGGCTACACCTTC
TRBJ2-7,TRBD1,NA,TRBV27,CASSLVGQGFYEQYF,TGTGCCAGCAGTTTAGTGGGACAGGGCTTCTACGAGCAGTACTTC
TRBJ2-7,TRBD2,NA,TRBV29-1,CSAVGLAVSYEQYF,TGCAGCGCAGTGGGACTAGCGGTATCCTACGAGCAGTACTTC
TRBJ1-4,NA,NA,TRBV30,CAWSVGRNMEKLFF,TGTGCCTGGAGTGTGGGGCGTAATATGGAAAAACTGTTTTTT
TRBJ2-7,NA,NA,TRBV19,CASSTRRPGSYEQYF,TGTGCCAGTAGTACACGACGGCCAGGGTCCTACGAGCAGTACTTC
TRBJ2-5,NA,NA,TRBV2,CASTEAGLQETQYF,TGTGCCAGCACGGAGGCCGGATTACAAGAGACCCAGTACTTC
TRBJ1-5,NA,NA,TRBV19,CASSLNTQGSPQHF,TGTGCCAGTAGTTTAAACACCCAGGGATCCCCCCAGCATTTT
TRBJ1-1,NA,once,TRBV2,CASMGGGGDTEAFF,TGTGCCAGCATGGGAGGCGGGGGGGACACTGAAGCTTTCTTT
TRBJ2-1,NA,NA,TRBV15,CATSRGRLRGGSYNEQFF,TGTGCCACCAGCAGAGGGCGCCTGAGAGGGGGAAGCTACAATGAGCAGTTCTTC
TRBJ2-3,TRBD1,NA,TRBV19,CASSYGQGTDTQYF,TGTGCCAGTAGTTACGGACAGGGGACAGATACGCAGTATTTT
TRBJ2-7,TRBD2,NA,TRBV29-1,CSVSTSGTLEQYF,TGCAGCGTTTCTACTAGCGGGACCCTCGAGCAGTACTTC
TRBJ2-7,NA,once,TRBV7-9,CASSLAGAGDAYEQYF,TGTGCCAGCAGCTTAGCGGGCGCAGGGGACGCCTACGAGCAGTACTTC
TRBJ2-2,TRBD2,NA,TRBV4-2,CASSLAGADAGELFF,TGTGCCAGCAGCCTAGCGGGGGCGGACGCCGGGGAGCTGTTTTTT
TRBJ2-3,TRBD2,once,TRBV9,CASSVGRSGTSPTDTQYF,TGTGCCAGCAGCGTAGGTCGGTCCGGGACTAGCCCCACAGATACGCAGTATTTT
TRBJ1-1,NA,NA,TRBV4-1,CASSQGPQGSMTEAFF,TGCGCTAGCAGCCAGGGCCCACAGGGTTCTATGACTGAAGCTTTCTTT
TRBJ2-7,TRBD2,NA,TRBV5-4,CASSYLGLAGDF,TGTGCCAGCAGCTATTTGGGACTAGCGGGAGACTTC
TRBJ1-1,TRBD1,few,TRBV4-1,CASSQEEVRGLEAFF,TGCGCCAGCAGCCAAGAAGAGGTGAGGGGGCTAGAAGCTTTCTTT
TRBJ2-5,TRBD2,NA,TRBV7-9,CASSLRTSGSMETQYF,TGTGCCAGCAGTCTACGGACTAGCGGGAGTATGGAGACCCAGTACTTC
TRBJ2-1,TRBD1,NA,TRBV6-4,CASSDRTGTGRDEQFF,TGTGCCAGCAGTGACAGGACCGGGACAGGGCGAGACGAGCAGTTCTTC
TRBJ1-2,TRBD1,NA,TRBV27,CASSLSTGLGGYTF,TGTGCCAGCAGTTTATCGACAGGGCTAGGCGGCTACACCTTC
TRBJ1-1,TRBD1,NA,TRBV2,CAGDRGGTEAFF,TGTGCCGGAGACAGGGGAGGCACTGAAGCTTTCTTT
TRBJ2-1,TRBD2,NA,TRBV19,CASMKREAPRSYNEQFF,TGTGCCAGTATGAAGCGGGAGGCCCCGCGCTCCTACAATGAGCAGTTCTTC
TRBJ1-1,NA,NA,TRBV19,CASSMGTHDEAFF,TGTGCCAGTAGTATGGGGACACACGATGAAGCTTTCTTT
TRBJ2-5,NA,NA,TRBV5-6,CASSLGDSQETQYF,TGTGCCAGCAGCTTGGGGGACTCCCAAGAGACCCAGTACTTC
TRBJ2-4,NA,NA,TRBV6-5,CASSYSMSLAKNIQYF,TGTGCCAGCAGTTACTCGATGTCACTAGCCAAAAACATTCAGTACTTC
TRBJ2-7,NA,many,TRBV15,CATSRESGPSYEQYF,TGTGCCACCAGCAGAGAGAGCGGGCCCTCCTACGAGCAGTACTTC
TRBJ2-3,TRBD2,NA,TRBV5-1,CASSLSGGDTDTQYF,TGCGCCAGCAGCTTGTCGGGGGGAGATACAGATACGCAGTATTTT
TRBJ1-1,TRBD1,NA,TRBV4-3,CASSQVGQGAEAFF,TGCGCCAGCAGCCAAGTCGGGCAGGGGGCTGAAGCTTTCTTT
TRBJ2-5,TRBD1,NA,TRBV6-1,CASSERQGTGEETQYF,TGTGCCAGCAGTGAAAGGCAGGGGACAGGGGAAGAGACCCAGTACTTC
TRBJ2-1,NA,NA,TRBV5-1,CASSLDRDNEQFF,TGCGCCAGCAGCTTGGACCGGGACAATGAGCAGTTCTTC
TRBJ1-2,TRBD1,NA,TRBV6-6,CASSYSKGAESYTF,TGTGCCAGCAGTTACTCGAAGGGGGCAGAAAGCTACACCTTC
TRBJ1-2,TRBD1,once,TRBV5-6,CASSQIGTGDHGYTF,TGTGCCAGCAGCCAGATAGGGACAGGGGATCATGGCTACACCTTC
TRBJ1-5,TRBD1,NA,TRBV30,CAWSVLGRGVQPQHF,TGTGCCTGGAGTGTACTAGGCAGGGGGGTCCAGCCCCAGCATTTT
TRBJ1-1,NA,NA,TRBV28,CASSNRVTEAFF,TGTGCCAGCAGTAACCGGGTCACTGAAGCTTTCTTT
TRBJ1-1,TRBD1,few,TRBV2,CASKDREAEAFF,TGTGCCAGCAAGGACAGGGAGGCTGAAGCTTTCTTT
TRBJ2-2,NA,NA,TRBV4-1,CASSQEAFPEDTGELFF,TGCGCCAGCAGCCAAGAAGCCTTCCCCGAGGACACCGGGGAGCTGTTTTTT
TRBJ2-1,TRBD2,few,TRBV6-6,CASLGTSGRKYEQFF,TGTGCCAGCCTCGGTACTAGCGGGAGGAAGTATGAGCAGTTCTTC
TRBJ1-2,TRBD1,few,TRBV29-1,CSGGTGGNYGYTF,TGCAGCGGGGGGACAGGGGGCAACTATGGCTACACCTTC
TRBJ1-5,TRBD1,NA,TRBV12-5,CASGLGLTGDQPQHF,TGTGCTAGTGGTTTGGGGCTGACAGGGGACCAGCCCCAGCATTTT
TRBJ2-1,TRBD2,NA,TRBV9,CASSVAGAGATYNEQFF,TGTGCCAGCAGCGTAGCTGGGGCGGGAGCCACCTACAATGAGCAGTTCTTC
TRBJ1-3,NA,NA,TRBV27,CASGRSSFGNTIYF,TGTGCGTCCGGTAGGAGCTCTTTTGGAAACACCATATATTTT
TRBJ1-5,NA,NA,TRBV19,CASRPTGSNQPQHF,TGTGCCAGTAGGCCCACAGGGTCCAATCAGCCCCAGCATTTT
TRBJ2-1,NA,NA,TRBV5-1,CASSFRGGGYNEQFF,TGCGCCAGCAGCTTTAGGGGGGGTGGCTACAATGAGCAGTTCTTC
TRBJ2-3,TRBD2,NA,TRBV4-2,CASSQEASGYTDTQYF,TGTGCCAGCAGCCAAGAAGCTAGCGGCTACACAGATACGCAGTATTTT
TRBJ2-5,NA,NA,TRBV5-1,CASSAGTDFQETQYF,TGCGCCAGCAGCGCGGGGACAGACTTCCAAGAGACCCAGTACTTC